The rows below give T cell receptor beta chains drawn from one sample of a study of OX40 agonist ivuxolimab in advanced cancers. Some clones are missing from TCRdb's copy, which holds only in-frame ones; the method was immunoSEQ multiplex PCR. The table has tens of thousands of clones, around four fifths seen once. The input for sequencing was CD4+ or CD8+ T cells sorted from blood, taken in a trial of the OX40 agonist ivuxolimab. These receptors all stem from an adult with an advanced solid tumor such as melanoma, head and neck, liver or kidney cancer. Each CDR3 is given with its conserved first and last residue. A D gene is named only where the DNA matches it firmly. Rows may omit the clone size; those that give it use once, few, many or a size class.

clone_size j_call v_call d_call cdr3_aa cdr3_nt
- TRBJ1-6 TRBV2 TRBD1 CASGGSGQVNSPLHF TGTGCCAGCGGCGGCTCCGGACAGGTTAATTCACCCCTCCACTTT
- TRBJ2-7 TRBV6-5 TRBD1 CASSPVDRPYEQYF TGTGCCAGCAGTCCTGTGGACAGGCCCTACGAGCAGTACTTC
- TRBJ1-2 TRBV5-1 TRBD1 CASSATGGANGYTF TGCGCCAGCAGCGCGACAGGGGGCGCGAATGGCTACACCTTC
- TRBJ1-3 TRBV11-3 - CASSYSSGNTIYF TGTGCCAGCAGCTACAGTTCTGGAAACACCATATATTTT
- TRBJ2-3 TRBV19 TRBD2 CASTNGLAGTDTQYF TGTGCCAGTACTAACGGACTAGCTGGGACAGATACGCAGTATTTT
- TRBJ2-5 TRBV9 - CASSAPGHGETQYF TGTGCCAGCAGCGCCCCGGGACACGGTGAGACCCAGTACTTC
- TRBJ2-5 TRBV7-2 TRBD2 CASSLGISGRETQYF TGTGCCAGCAGCTTAGGCATAAGCGGGAGGGAGACCCAGTACTTC
- TRBJ1-3 TRBV28 - CASNSETPSGNTIYF TGTGCCAGCAATTCCGAGACACCCTCTGGAAACACCATATATTTT
few TRBJ1-1 TRBV5-1 - CASSVGAGSAFF TGCGCCAGCAGCGTGGGAGCAGGGTCAGCTTTCTTT
- TRBJ1-2 TRBV5-4 - CASSVTGPNYGYTF TGTGCCAGCAGTGTGACAGGCCCCAACTATGGCTACACCTTC
- TRBJ1-5 TRBV19 TRBD1 CASSIRTGGNQPQHF TGTGCCAGTAGTATACGGACAGGGGGCAATCAGCCCCAGCATTTT
- TRBJ1-1 TRBV18 TRBD1 CASSPLGAGGVRGTEAFF TGTGCCAGCTCACCACTTGGGGCAGGGGGCGTAAGGGGCACTGAAGCTTTCTTT
- TRBJ1-4 TRBV4-1 TRBD1 CASSPRQGTPTNEKLFF TGCGCCAGCAGCCCAAGACAGGGGACGCCAACTAATGAAAAACTGTTTTTT
- TRBJ2-4 TRBV28 TRBD1 CASSSPGTDKNIQYF TGTGCCAGCAGTTCCCCCGGGACAGACAAAAACATTCAGTACTTC
- TRBJ2-1 TRBV19 TRBD2 CASTILAGDYNEQFF TGTGCCAGTACCATCCTAGCGGGAGACTACAATGAGCAGTTCTTC
once TRBJ2-3 TRBV5-1 TRBD2 CASSSGEGLAVVDTQYF TGCGCCAGCAGCTCGGGGGAGGGACTAGCGGTGGTAGATACGCAGTATTTT
- TRBJ2-7 TRBV6-5 TRBD1 CASSPGQATYEQYF TGTGCCAGCAGTCCAGGACAGGCAACCTACGAGCAGTACTTC
- TRBJ2-1 TRBV28 TRBD2 CASSSYFSGTSGISYNEQFF TGTGCCAGCAGTTCATATTTTTCCGGGACTAGCGGGATCTCCTACAATGAGCAGTTCTTC
- TRBJ1-1 TRBV30 - CAWSVLWKQGSEAFF TGTGCCTGGAGTGTACTGTGGAAACAGGGATCGGAAGCTTTCTTT
once TRBJ2-7 TRBV7-2 - CASSLTRWDEQYF TGTGCCAGCAGCTTAACCCGTTGGGACGAGCAGTACTTC
- TRBJ2-1 TRBV28 - CASSSWQYNGQFF TGTGCCAGCAGTTCCTGGCAATACAATGGGCAGTTCTTC
- TRBJ2-1 TRBV2 TRBD2 CASSVSSGGTYNEQFF TGTGCCAGCAGTGTATCTAGCGGGGGAACCTACAATGAGCAGTTCTTC
- TRBJ1-3 TRBV28 - CASSTGSSGNTIYF TGTGCCAGCAGCACTGGGTCCTCTGGAAACACCATATATTTT
- TRBJ2-7 TRBV5-6 TRBD2 CASSFPGGGGTYEQYF TGTGCCAGCAGTTTCCCCGGGGGCGGGGGGACCTACGAGCAGTACTTC
- TRBJ1-1 TRBV4-2 - CASSLGLNTEAFF TGTGCCAGCAGCTTAGGACTGAACACTGAAGCTTTCTTT
- TRBJ2-3 TRBV6-4 - CASSEAPGEGQYF TGTGCCAGCAGTGAAGCCCCAGGGGAAGGGCAGTATTTT
- TRBJ2-7 TRBV7-2 - CASSFSGDYEQYF TGTGCCAGCAGCTTCTCAGGGGACTACGAGCAGTACTTC
- TRBJ2-5 TRBV6-6 TRBD1 CASSETGGGSETQYF TGTGCCAGCAGTGAGACAGGGGGGGGGTCGGAGACCCAGTACTTC
few TRBJ1-2 TRBV6-6 - CASRFTGESGGYTF TGTGCCAGCAGATTCACGGGGGAGTCTGGCGGCTACACCTTC
- TRBJ2-5 TRBV5-4 - CASSPQGPQETQYF TGTGCCAGCAGCCCCCAAGGACCACAAGAGACCCAGTACTTC
- TRBJ2-1 TRBV7-9 - CASNPEAHNEQFF TGTGCCAGCAACCCAGAGGCGCACAATGAGCAGTTCTTC
- TRBJ2-7 TRBV7-9 TRBD2 CASSLGPTSGSVGEQYF TGTGCCAGCAGCTTAGGTCCGACTAGCGGGAGTGTAGGCGAGCAGTACTTC
- TRBJ1-2 TRBV7-2 TRBD1 CASTVTGNYGYTF TGTGCCAGCACCGTGACAGGGAACTATGGCTACACCTTC
- TRBJ2-7 TRBV5-1 - CASSLGMRTADELYEQYF TGCGCCAGCAGCTTGGGTATGCGGACAGCCGATGAACTTTACGAGCAGTACTTC
- TRBJ2-3 TRBV11-2 TRBD1 CASSLGQQGARTDTQYF TGTGCCAGCAGCTTAGGACAACAGGGGGCTAGAACAGATACGCAGTATTTT
- TRBJ1-4 TRBV5-1 - CASSLASGEGEKLFF TGCGCCAGCAGCTTGGCCTCAGGGGAGGGTGAAAAACTGTTTTTT
once TRBJ2-5 TRBV2 TRBD2 CASRGGTSGKQETQYF TGTGCCAGCAGGGGTGGGACTAGCGGGAAACAAGAGACCCAGTACTTC
few TRBJ1-1 TRBV29-1 - CSVERWGSTEAFF TGCAGCGTTGAACGCTGGGGGTCTACTGAAGCTTTCTTT
- TRBJ2-1 TRBV28 - CAIAAVGSYNEQFF TGTGCCATCGCCGCGGTGGGTTCCTACAATGAGCAGTTCTTC
- TRBJ2-1 TRBV10-3 TRBD2 CAISESQRETLF TGTGCCATCAGTGAGTCACAGCGGGAGACGCTCTTC
- TRBJ1-1 TRBV19 - CASTRLNTEAFF TGTGCCAGTACTAGATTGAACACTGAAGCTTTCTTT
- TRBJ2-2 TRBV7-7 TRBD1 CASSPGTGRGELFF TGTGCCAGCAGCCCCGGGACAGGGCGGGGGGAGCTGTTTTTT
- TRBJ2-1 TRBV5-4 TRBD2 CASSFGGRGGEQFF TGTGCCAGCAGCTTCGGTGGGAGGGGCGGGGAGCAGTTCTTC
- TRBJ2-1 TRBV6-4 - CASSDSGTGHYNEQFF TGTGCCAGCAGCGACTCCGGGACCGGGCACTACAATGAGCAGTTCTTC
few TRBJ1-2 TRBV5-1 - CASSVPSSIYGYTF TGCGCCAGCAGCGTACCCTCTTCGATCTATGGCTACACCTTC
- TRBJ2-5 TRBV28 - CASSPLTLQETQYF TGTGCCAGCAGTCCCCTTACATTGCAAGAGACCCAGTACTTC
once TRBJ2-5 TRBV7-2 - CASSSPGTSWETQYF TGTGCCAGCAGCTCTCCCGGGACCAGCTGGGAGACCCAGTACTTC
once TRBJ2-2 TRBV7-7 - CASSLNLAGATTGELFF TGTGCCAGCAGCTTAAATCTCGCGGGGGCGACCACCGGGGAGCTGTTTTTT
- TRBJ1-6 TRBV6-1 - CASSSQVGGLAPLHF TGTGCCAGCAGTTCTCAAGTCGGGGGGCTGGCACCCCTCCACTTT
- TRBJ2-1 TRBV10-2 - CASSESRQATNYNEQFF TGCGCCAGCAGTGAGTCGCGACAGGCTACTAACTACAATGAGCAGTTCTTC
- TRBJ1-5 TRBV25-1 - CASSEGPPGQPQHF TGTGCCAGCAGTGAAGGGCCCCCCGGTCAGCCCCAGCATTTT
- TRBJ2-7 TRBV9 TRBD2 CASNPGAGGSYEQYF TGTGCCAGCAACCCGGGAGCGGGAGGCTCCTACGAGCAGTACTTC
- TRBJ2-3 TRBV10-1 TRBD1 CASSEQGAGSRDTQYF TGCGCCAGCAGTGAACAGGGGGCCGGCTCTAGGGATACGCAGTATTTT